This T cell receptor beta chain was profiled in a study of T cell responses to AZD1222 COVID-19 vaccine. Study observations and caveats: Spike-specific TCRs gained breadth and depth after people received two AZD1222 doses. Donors skewed white British and female; clonal diversity was possibly underestimated. There were vaccine-associated CD4 TCRs across spike, dominant at 160-218 and 743-854.

As concerns this clone: Its specificity is unknown.

TCRdb's copy holds only in-frame clones and misses some; the assay was immunoSEQ multiplex PCR. Seen here are under 150,000 clones, 75% to 95% observed once, and the top ten hold 2.5% to 3%. Germline CDR1 and CDR2: MRHNA and SNTAGT. V was clipped by 3 bases and J by 10 bases; unmatched bases: 8. The CDR3 contains 13 residues. The rearrangement links TRBV6-4 to TRBJ1-1; 7 positions agree with TRBD1. The source material was peripheral blood, sampled on day 0 of AZD1222 vaccination. This receptor was obtained from an adult in good health. The CDR3 sequence: CASSEIEGAAAFF. DNA for the CDR3: TGTGCCAGCAGTGAGATCGAGGGGGCCGCAGCTTTCTTT.